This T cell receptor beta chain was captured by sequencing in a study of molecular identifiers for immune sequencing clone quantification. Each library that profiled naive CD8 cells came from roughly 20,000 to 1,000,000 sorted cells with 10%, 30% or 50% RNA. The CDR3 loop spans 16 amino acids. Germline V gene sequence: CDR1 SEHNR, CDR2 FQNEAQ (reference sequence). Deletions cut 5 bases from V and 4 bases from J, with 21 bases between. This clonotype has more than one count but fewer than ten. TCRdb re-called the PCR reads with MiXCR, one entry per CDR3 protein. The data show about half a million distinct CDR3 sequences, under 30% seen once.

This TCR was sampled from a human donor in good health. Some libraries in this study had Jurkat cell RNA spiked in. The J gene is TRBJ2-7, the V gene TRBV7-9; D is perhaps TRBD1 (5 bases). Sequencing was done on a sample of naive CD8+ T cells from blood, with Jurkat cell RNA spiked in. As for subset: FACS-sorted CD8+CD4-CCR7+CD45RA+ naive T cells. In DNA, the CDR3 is TGTGCCAGCAGCGATTTTCGTCAGGGCTCAGGGTACGAGCAGTACTTC. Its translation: CASSDFRQGSGYEQYF. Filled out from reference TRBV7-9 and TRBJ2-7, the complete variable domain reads DTGVSQNPRHKITKRGQNVTFRCDPISEHNRLYWYRQTLGQGPEFLTYFQNEAQLEKSRLLSDRFSAERPKGSFSTLEIQRTEQGDSAMYLCASSDFRQGSGYEQYFGPGTRLTVT.